This entry lists 22 T cell receptor beta chains sequenced from one sample in a study of PD-1 blockade in classical Hodgkin lymphoma. The method was immunoSEQ multiplex PCR; TCRdb's version includes in-frame clones alone and lacks a portion of them. The table lists about 44,000 clones, about 70% of them singletons, with about 3.4% in the top ten. The time point is: cycle 4 day 1 (C4D1), after more than 5 weeks of nivolumab. Brentuximab vedotin exposure varied, and every patient relapsed after autologous stem cell transplantation. The sequences come from peripheral blood mononuclear cells (PBMCs), collected before the fourth cycle of nivolumab. These receptors originate from a human donor with classical Hodgkin lymphoma.

The chain carries TRBV28 and TRBJ1-4; D remains ambiguous. The germline V gene encodes CDR1 MDHEN and CDR2 SYDVKM. The CDR3 consists of 14 residues. The V and J ends lost 6 bases and 8 bases respectively, with 16 bases between them. The CDR3 nucleotides read TGTGCCAGCAGCTTCCCGGAGGGATCGGAAAAACTGTTTTTT. It yields the protein CASSFPEGSEKLFF.

As for this clone: Other DNA variants within this sample encode the same CDR3. V usage is TRBV11-2 and J usage is TRBJ2-5; the D gene is possibly TRBD1 (6 bases). In germline, CDR1 is SGHAT, CDR2 FQNNGV. CDR3 size: 13 residues. Trimming took off 8 bases at V and 0 bases at J, with 10 bases between the two ends. The CDR3 reads CASGDNYQETQYF. CDR3 nucleotides: TGTGCCAGCGGGGACAACTACCAAGAGACCCAGTACTTC.

The chain recombines TRBV6-5 with TRBJ1-1; 8 bases fit TRBD1. CDR1 and CDR2 (germline): MNHEY, SVGAGI. V trimming: 2 bases; J trimming: 1 base; junction bases outside the gene matches: 3. This CDR3 contains 15 residues. Written as DNA, the CDR3 is TGTGCCAGCAGTTACCAAGGACAGGGGAACACTGAAGCTTTCTTT. It translates to CASSYQGQGNTEAFF.

The genes are TRBV28 and TRBJ1-2; the match to TRBD1 covers 8 bases. CDR1 and CDR2 from the germline V gene are MDHEN and SYDVKM. The junction had 0 bases not matched to a gene; V was cut back by 2 bases and J by 4 bases. This CDR3 has 13 residues. CDR3 amino acids: CASSLTGGYGYTF. DNA of the CDR3: TGTGCCAGCAGTTTAACAGGGGGCTATGGCTACACCTTC.

The chain recombines TRBV25-1 with TRBJ2-5, with D maybe TRBD2 (6 bases). V shed 0 bases and J shed 3 bases, with 11 bases lying between them. Germline CDR1 and CDR2: MGHDK and SYGVNS. This CDR3 is built from 15 residues. The CDR3 coding sequence is TGTGCCAGCAGTGAATACAGGGACTGGAAAGAGACCCAGTACTTC. It translates to CASSEYRDWKETQYF.

The V call is TRBV30, the J call TRBJ2-5; tentatively, D is TRBD2 (6 bases). V lost 3 bases, J lost 5 bases, and 13 bases lay in between. The germline V gene has CDR1 GTSNPN and CDR2 SVGIG (reference sequence). The CDR3 loop spans 13 amino acids. DNA of the CDR3: TGTGCCTGGAGCCCAGGAGGGACGGAGACCCAGTACTTC. Translation: CAWSPGGTETQYF.

This clone was seen a few times. The chain recombines TRBV5-1 with TRBJ1-4; 7 positions match TRBD1. Germline assignment: CDR1 SGHRS and CDR2 YFSETQ. The CDR3 covers 19 residues. V lost 0 bases, J lost 10 bases, and 21 bases stayed unmatched. The CDR3: CASSLGGTAVARDGGKLFF. In DNA, the CDR3 is TGCGCCAGCAGCTTGGGAGGGACAGCGGTCGCCAGAGATGGGGGAAAACTGTTTTTT.

This chain joins TRBV6-1 and TRBJ2-1, with unresolved D. This CDR3 spans 15 amino acids. Germline CDR1 MNHNS, CDR2 SASEGT. Trimming stripped 5 bases from V and 6 bases from J, with 17 bases between. Here the CDR3 reads CASSPWRLESNEQFF. The CDR3 DNA is TGTGCCAGCAGTCCCTGGCGGCTAGAAAGCAATGAGCAGTTCTTC.

This sequence joins TRBV6-5 and TRBJ2-3, with 12 positions matching TRBD1. This CDR3 is 15 amino acids long. Germline V gene data show CDR1 as MNHEY and CDR2 as SVGAGI. The junction had 10 bases not matched to a gene; V was cut back by 10 bases and J by 5 bases. CDR3 in DNA: TGTGCCACTCTCGTGGGACAGGGGGCGGGAGATACGCAGTATTTT. It codes for CATLVGQGAGDTQYF.

This clone has ten or more counts. The chain combines TRBV6-5 with TRBJ1-1; 9 nucleotides align to TRBD1. Germline assignment: CDR1 MNHEY and CDR2 SVGAGI. CDR3 length equals 14 residues. V lost 4 bases and J lost 1; bases outside the gene matches: 1. CDR3 in amino acids: CASSWDRENTEAFF. In DNA form, the CDR3 reads TGTGCCAGCAGTTGGGACAGGGAGAACACTGAAGCTTTCTTT.

The chain has TRBV7-2 and TRBJ2-1, with TRBD2 identical over 10 bases. With 1 base clipped from V and 3 bases from J, the junction kept 12 bases outside the gene matches. Germline loops: CDR1 SGHTA, CDR2 FQGNSA. The length of the CDR3 is 19 residues. Written as DNA, the CDR3 is TGTGCCAGCAGCTTAGACCCTCGGCTAGCGGGGGCCTTCTACAATGAGCAGTTCTTC. This gives the protein CASSLDPRLAGAFYNEQFF.

This chain joins TRBV30 and TRBJ2-4; D might be TRBD1 (5 bases). This CDR3 has 14 amino acids. Trimming removed 3 bases at V and 0 bases at J, with 9 bases between. Germline lookup yields CDR1 GTSNPN and CDR2 SVGIG (reference sequence). CDR3 amino acids: CAWRTTAAKNIQYF. The CDR3 DNA sequence: TGTGCCTGGAGGACGACAGCAGCCAAAAACATTCAGTACTTC.

This clone was seen only once. V is TRBV5-1 and J is TRBJ1-4; D uncertain. Trimming stripped 0 bases from V and 7 bases from J, with 10 bases between. Germline V CDR1 and CDR2: SGHRS, YFSETQ. The CDR3 extends over 14 amino acids. CDR3: CASSLGEPLEKLFF. Here the CDR3 DNA reads TGCGCCAGCAGCTTGGGCGAACCGCTTGAAAAACTGTTTTTT.

The chain joins TRBV28 to TRBJ1-5; D ambiguous. Germline CDR1 MDHEN, CDR2 SYDVKM. There are 16 residues in the CDR3. V lost 4 bases and J lost 7, with 20 bases in between. The CDR3 coding sequence is TGTGCCAGCAGTTCATCCGCGCGGGGATCAGAACAGCCCCAGCATTTT. This codes for CASSSSARGSEQPQHF.

The chain carries TRBV30 and TRBJ2-5; 7 bases line up with TRBD2. V lost 2 bases to trimming and J lost 3 bases; unmatched junction nucleotides: 3. The CDR3 has 13 amino acids. Germline V lookup: CDR1 GTSNPN, CDR2 SVGIG (reference sequence). CDR3 in DNA: TGTGCCTGGAGTCCGGGGGGTAAAGAGACCCAGTACTTC. It yields the protein CAWSPGGKETQYF.

The chain combines TRBV7-8 with TRBJ1-2; tentative D call: TRBD1 (5 bases). Looked up from germline, CDR1 is SGHVS and CDR2 is FQNEAQ. V was cut by 5 bases and J by 0 bases, with 19 bases left in between. This CDR3 is built from 17 residues. The CDR3 DNA is TGTGCCAGCAGCGAAGCCCCGACAGTAGGCGCTAACTATGGCTACACCTTC. The encoded protein is CASSEAPTVGANYGYTF.

For the CDR3, the DNA is TGTGCCAGCTCACCCATTGGACAGGCCCGGGTCTATGGCTACACCTTC. It encodes CASSPIGQARVYGYTF. The rearrangement links TRBV18 to TRBJ1-2; 7 nucleotides agree with TRBD1. The V gene's germline CDR1 is KGHSH and CDR2 LQKENI. This CDR3 region has 16 residues. V lost 3 bases to trimming and J lost 4 bases; unmatched junction nucleotides: 11.

This sequence joins TRBV4-1 and TRBJ2-1; no clear D gene. The CDR3 extends over 15 amino acids. Germline CDR1 and CDR2: MGHRA and YSYEKL. Trimming removed 0 bases from V and 3 bases from J, with 9 bases in between. CDR3 DNA sequence: TGCGCCAGCAGCCAAGAGACCCTTTTCTACAATGAGCAGTTCTTC. Its translation is CASSQETLFYNEQFF.

The gene calls are TRBV9 and TRBJ2-7; TRBD2 is a possible D gene (5 bases). The CDR3 has 15 residues. Per the germline V gene, CDR1 is SGDLS and CDR2 is YYNGEE. With 0 bases removed from V and 3 bases from J, the gap between germline ends came to 13 bases. The CDR3, as DNA: TGTGCCAGCAGCGTAGAAGGCCTAGCCGGCTACGAGCAGTACTTC. This gives the protein CASSVEGLAGYEQYF. Using reference TRBV9 and TRBJ2-7 for the parts outside the CDR3, the full variable domain is DSGVTQTPKHLITATGQRVTLRCSPRSGDLSVYWYQQSLDQGLQFLIQYYNGEERAKGNILERFSAQQFPDLHSELNLSSLELGDSALYFCASSVEGLAGYEQYFGPGTRLTVT.

The chain recombines TRBV7-2 with TRBJ2-5; D may be TRBD2 (5 bases). Matching the DNA end better, TRBJ2-7 makes the J call doubtful. In germline, CDR1 is SGHTA, CDR2 FQGNSA. The CDR3 length is 14 residues. The CDR3 DNA is TGTGCCAGCAGCTTAAGCGGAACCTTCTACGAGCAGTACTTC. This gives the protein CASSLSGTFYEQYF.

The chain is built from TRBV4-3 and TRBJ1-4; the match to TRBD1 covers 8 bases. Germline V gene sequence: CDR1 LGHNA, CDR2 YSLEER. This CDR3 is built from 15 residues. After removal of 4 bases from V and 8 bases from J, the junction contained 9 bases not matched to a gene. CDR3 nucleotide sequence: TGCGCCAGCAGCCCCTCCGGGACAGGAAAGGAAAAACTGTTTTTT. Amino acids: CASSPSGTGKEKLFF.

CDR3 bases: TGTGCCAGCAGATGGGACTTGACCTACGAGCAGTACTTC. Its translation: CASRWDLTYEQYF. V usage is TRBV5-5 and J usage is TRBJ2-7; a possible D gene is TRBD2 (6 bases). V was pared by 5 bases and J by 2 bases, with 11 bases between. The CDR3 is 13 residues long. The germline CDR1 and CDR2 sequences are SGHKS and YYEKEE (reference sequence).